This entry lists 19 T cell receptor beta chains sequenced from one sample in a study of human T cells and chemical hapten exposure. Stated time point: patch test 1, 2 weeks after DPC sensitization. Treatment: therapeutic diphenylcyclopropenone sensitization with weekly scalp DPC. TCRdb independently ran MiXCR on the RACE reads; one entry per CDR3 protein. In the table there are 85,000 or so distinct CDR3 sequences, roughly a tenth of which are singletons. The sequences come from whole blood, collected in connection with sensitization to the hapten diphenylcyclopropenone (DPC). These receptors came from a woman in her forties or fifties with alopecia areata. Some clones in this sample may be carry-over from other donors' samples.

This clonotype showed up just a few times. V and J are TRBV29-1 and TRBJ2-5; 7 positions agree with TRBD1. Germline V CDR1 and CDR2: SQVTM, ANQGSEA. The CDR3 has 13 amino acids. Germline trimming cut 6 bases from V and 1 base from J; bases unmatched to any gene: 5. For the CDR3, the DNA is TGCAGCGTGTTGGGGACAGCCCAAGAGACCCAGTACTTC. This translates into CSVLGTAQETQYF.

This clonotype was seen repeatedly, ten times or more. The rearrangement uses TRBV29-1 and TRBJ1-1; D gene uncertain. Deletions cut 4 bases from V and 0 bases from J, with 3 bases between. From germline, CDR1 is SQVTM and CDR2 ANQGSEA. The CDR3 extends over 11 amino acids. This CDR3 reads CSVGVNTEAFF. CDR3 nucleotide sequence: TGCAGCGTTGGAGTGAACACTGAAGCTTTCTTT.

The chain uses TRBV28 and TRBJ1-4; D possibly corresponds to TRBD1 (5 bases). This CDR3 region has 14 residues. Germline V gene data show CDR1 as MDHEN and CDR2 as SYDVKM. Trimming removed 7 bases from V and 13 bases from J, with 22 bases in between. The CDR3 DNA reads TGTGCCAGCACCCGGGACCTATTTGGTCAGGGACTGTTTTTT. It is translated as CASTRDLFGQGLFF.

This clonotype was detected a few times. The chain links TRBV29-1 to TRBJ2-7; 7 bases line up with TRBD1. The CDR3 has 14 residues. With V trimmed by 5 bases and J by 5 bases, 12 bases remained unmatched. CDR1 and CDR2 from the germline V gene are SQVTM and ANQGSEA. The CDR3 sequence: CSVRGRGSSHEQYF. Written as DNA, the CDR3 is TGCAGCGTTCGGGGCAGGGGGTCGTCCCACGAGCAGTACTTC.

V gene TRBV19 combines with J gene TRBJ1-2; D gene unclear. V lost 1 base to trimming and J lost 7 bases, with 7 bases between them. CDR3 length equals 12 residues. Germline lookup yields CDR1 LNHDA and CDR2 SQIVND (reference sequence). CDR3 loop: CASSIAMAGYTF. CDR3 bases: TGTGCCAGTAGTATAGCAATGGCTGGCTACACCTTC.

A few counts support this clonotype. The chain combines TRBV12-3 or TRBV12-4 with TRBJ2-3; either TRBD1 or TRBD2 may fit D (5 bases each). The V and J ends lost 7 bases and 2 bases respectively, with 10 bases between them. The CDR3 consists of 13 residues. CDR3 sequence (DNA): TGTGCCAGCACGGGACGGCCCACAGATACGCAGTATTTT. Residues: CASTGRPTDTQYF.

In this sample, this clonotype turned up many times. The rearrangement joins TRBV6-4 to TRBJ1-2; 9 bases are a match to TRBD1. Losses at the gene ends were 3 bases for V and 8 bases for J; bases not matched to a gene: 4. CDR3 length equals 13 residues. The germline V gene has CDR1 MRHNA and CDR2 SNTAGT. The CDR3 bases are TGTGCCAGCAGTGAAGAAGGGACAGGGGGCTACACCTTC. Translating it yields CASSEEGTGGYTF.

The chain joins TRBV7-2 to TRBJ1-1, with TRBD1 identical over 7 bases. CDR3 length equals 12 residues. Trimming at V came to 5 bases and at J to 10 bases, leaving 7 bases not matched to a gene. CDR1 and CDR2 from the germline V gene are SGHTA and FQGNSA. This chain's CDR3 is CASSLGEGAAFF. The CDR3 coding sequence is TGTGCCAGCAGCCTTGGAGAGGGGGCAGCTTTCTTT.

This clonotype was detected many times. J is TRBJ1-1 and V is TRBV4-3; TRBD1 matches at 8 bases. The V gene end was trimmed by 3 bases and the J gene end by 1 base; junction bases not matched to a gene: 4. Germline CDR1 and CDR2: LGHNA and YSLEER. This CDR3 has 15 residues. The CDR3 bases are TGCGCCAGCAGCCACATTGGACAGGGGAACACTGAAGCTTTCTTT. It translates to CASSHIGQGNTEAFF.

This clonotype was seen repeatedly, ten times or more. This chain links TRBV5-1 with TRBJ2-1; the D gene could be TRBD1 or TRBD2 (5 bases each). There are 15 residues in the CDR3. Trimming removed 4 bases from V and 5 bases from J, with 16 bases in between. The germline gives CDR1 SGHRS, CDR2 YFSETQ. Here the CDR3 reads CASSPITGTDNEQFF. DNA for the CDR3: TGCGCCAGCAGCCCCATCACCGGGACCGACAATGAGCAGTTCTTC.

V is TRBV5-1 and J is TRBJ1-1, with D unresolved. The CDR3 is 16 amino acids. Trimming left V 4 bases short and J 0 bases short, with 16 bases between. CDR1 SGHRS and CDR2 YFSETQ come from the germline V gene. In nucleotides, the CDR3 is TGCGCCAGCAGCCTCGACTCAATTTGGATGAACACTGAAGCTTTCTTT. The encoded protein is CASSLDSIWMNTEAFF.

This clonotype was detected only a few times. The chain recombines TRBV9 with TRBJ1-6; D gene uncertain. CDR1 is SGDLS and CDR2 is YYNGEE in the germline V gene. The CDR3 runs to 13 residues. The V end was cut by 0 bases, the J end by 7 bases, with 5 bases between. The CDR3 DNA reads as TGTGCCAGCAGCGTAGATCTGAATTCACCCCTCCACTTT. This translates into CASSVDLNSPLHF. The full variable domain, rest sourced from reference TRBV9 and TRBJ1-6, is DSGVTQTPKHLITATGQRVTLRCSPRSGDLSVYWYQQSLDQGLQFLIQYYNGEERAKGNILERFSAQQFPDLHSELNLSSLELGDSALYFCASSVDLNSPLHFGNGTRLTVT.

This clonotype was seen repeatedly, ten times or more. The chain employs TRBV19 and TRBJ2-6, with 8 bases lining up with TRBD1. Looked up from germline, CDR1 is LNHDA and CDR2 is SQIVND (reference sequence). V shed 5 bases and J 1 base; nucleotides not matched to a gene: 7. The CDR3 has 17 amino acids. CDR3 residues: CASSPDRAPSGANVLTF. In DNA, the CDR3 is TGTGCCAGTAGTCCGGACAGGGCACCTTCTGGGGCCAACGTCCTGACTTTC. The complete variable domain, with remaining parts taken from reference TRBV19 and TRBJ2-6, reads DGGITQSPKYLFRKEGQNVTLSCEQNLNHDAMYWYRQDPGQGLRLIYYSQIVNDFQKGDIAEGYSVSREKKESFPLTVTSAQKNPTAFYLCASSPDRAPSGANVLTFGAGSRLTVL.

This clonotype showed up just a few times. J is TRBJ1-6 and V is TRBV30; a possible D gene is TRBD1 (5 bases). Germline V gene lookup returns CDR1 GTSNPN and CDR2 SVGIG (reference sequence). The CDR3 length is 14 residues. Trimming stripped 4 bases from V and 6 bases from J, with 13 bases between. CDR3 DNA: TGTGCCTGGAAAGAGGGCAGGGTTAATTCACCCCTCCACTTT. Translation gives CAWKEGRVNSPLHF.

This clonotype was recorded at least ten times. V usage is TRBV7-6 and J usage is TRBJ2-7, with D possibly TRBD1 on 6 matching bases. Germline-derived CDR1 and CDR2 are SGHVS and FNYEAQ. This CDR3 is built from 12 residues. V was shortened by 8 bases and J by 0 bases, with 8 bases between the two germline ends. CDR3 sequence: CASGQNSYEQYF. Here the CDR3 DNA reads TGTGCCAGCGGACAGAACTCCTACGAGCAGTACTTC.

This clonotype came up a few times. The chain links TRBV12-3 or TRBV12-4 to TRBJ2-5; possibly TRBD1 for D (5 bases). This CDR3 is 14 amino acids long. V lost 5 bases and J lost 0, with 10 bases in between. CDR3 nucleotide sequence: TGTGCCAGCAGTGGGGCAGGGAACCAAGAGACCCAGTACTTC. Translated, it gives CASSGAGNQETQYF.

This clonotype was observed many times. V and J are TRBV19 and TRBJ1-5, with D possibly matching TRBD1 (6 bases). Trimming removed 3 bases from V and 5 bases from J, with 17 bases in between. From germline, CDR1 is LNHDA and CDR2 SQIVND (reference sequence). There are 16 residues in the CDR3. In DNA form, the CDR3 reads TGTGCCAGTAGTATGACACTCCGACAGGTCCATCAGCCCCAGCATTTT. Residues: CASSMTLRQVHQPQHF.

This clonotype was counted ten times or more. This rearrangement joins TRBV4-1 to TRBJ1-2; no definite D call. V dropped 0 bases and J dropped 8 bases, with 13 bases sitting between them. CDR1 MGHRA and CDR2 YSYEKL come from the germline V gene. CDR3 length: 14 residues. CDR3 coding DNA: TGCGCCAGCAGCCAAGATTCTTTCCCCGGAGGCTACACCTTC. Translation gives CASSQDSFPGGYTF.

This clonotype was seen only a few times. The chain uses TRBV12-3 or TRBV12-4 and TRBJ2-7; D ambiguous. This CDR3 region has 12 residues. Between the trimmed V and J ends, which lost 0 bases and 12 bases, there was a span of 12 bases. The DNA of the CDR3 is TGTGCCAGCAGTTTAGCGCGCAGCGTGGGGTACTTC. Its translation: CASSLARSVGYF.